A single T cell receptor (beta chain) is shown here with its context. Its target is unknown. Germline-derived CDR1 and CDR2 are DFQATT and SNEGSKA (reference sequence). V shed 3 bases and J 7 bases; nucleotides not matched to a gene: 6. The CDR3 is made up of 13 amino acids. The sample belongs to a study of blood T cells in healthy people across ages. General study points: As age increased, TCR beta diversity per million T cells fell in a roughly linear fashion.

Combining a sample-barcoded 5' primer with a J-beta primer mix, a second PCR ran for about 6 to 12 cycles. From the 5' RACE reads, TCRdb called clonotypes with MiXCR, one entry per CDR3 protein. The sample lists 550,000 to 800,000 distinct CDR3 sequences, around 21% occurring once. The chain recombines TRBV20-1 with TRBJ2-1; 7 positions match TRBD2. This TCR came from a man between 70 and 80 years old in good health. The sample comprised blood. CDR3 sequence: CSASGRLWNEQFF. The DNA for the CDR3 is TGCAGTGCTAGCGGGAGGTTATGGAATGAGCAGTTCTTC.